This T cell receptor (beta chain) emerged from a study of blood T cells in healthy people across ages. This clonotype was found once. Its antigen remains unknown. Through a sample-barcoded 5' primer and a J-beta primer mix, a second PCR was run for roughly 6 to 11 cycles. With 12 random nucleotides, a template-switch adaptor tagged each individual cDNA molecule. TCRdb re-called the 5' RACE reads with MiXCR, one entry per CDR3 protein. The repertoire has some 700,000 distinct CDR3 sequences, 22% of them found once; the top ten carry around a fifth. This CDR3 spans 13 amino acids. V shed 1 base and J shed 8 bases, with 6 bases lying between them. Germline V gene data show CDR1 as KGHSY and CDR2 as FQNENV. Study outcomes and limitations: Older age coincided with a roughly linear decline in TCR beta diversity per million T cells.

Donors were systemically healthy Caucasian individuals from Russia aged about 6 to 95 years. Every sample yielded at least 6.5 million isolated PBMCs. The clonotype was recovered from a man between 65 and 79 years old in good health. The sample taken for sequencing was blood. J is TRBJ1-6 and V is TRBV16, with D hard to call. The CDR3 reads CASSQLLDSPLHF. CDR3 coding DNA: TGTGCCAGCAGCCAATTGCTGGATTCACCCCTCCACTTT.